This T cell receptor beta chain was identified in a study of T cells in Graves' hyperthyroidism and ophthalmopathy. On the study more broadly: Peripheral blood was obtained at initial diagnosis, preceding any treatment.

There were TCR beta CDR3 regions amplified from RNA transcripts. First-round RT-PCR with HTBI primers amplified the TCR CDR3 region. Each CDR3 protein gets one entry after TCRdb re-called the multiplex PCR reads with MiXCR. The sample has about 200,000 distinct CDR3 sequences, approximately 17% seen once. Stable Graves' hyperthyroidism meant no ophthalmopathy progression within 18 months. Material: blood. This receptor was taken from a man between 45 and 60 years old with Graves' hyperthyroidism.

CDR3 residues: CASSLRLAGQYEQYF. CDR3 sequence (DNA): TGTGCCAGCAGCTTAAGGCTAGCGGGCCAATACGAGCAGTACTTC. J is TRBJ2-7 and V is TRBV7-8; 8 bases agree with TRBD2. The germline V gene has CDR1 SGHVS and CDR2 FQNEAQ. After removal of 2 bases from V and 4 bases from J, the junction contained 7 bases not matched to a gene. The CDR3 runs to 15 residues.